These 13 T cell receptor beta chains were sequenced from one sample in a study of cytomegalovirus exposure and HLA in healthy donors. PCR involved 60 Vbeta and 13 Jbeta primers. Produced via immunoSEQ multiplex PCR; TCRdb's table is partial and in-frame only. The data contain tens of thousands of clones, around 60% of them singletons. Sequencing was performed on PBMCs. These TCRs come from a human donor in good health.

This clone appeared a few times. V and J are TRBV4-3 and TRBJ2-1; 7 bases match TRBD1. After removal of 4 bases from V and 0 bases from J, the junction contained 12 bases not matched to a gene. The CDR3 has 18 amino acids. Germline V CDR1 and CDR2: LGHNA, YSLEER. The CDR3: CASSPLHGTESSYNEQFF. The CDR3 nucleotides read TGCGCCAGCAGCCCCCTCCACGGGACAGAGAGCTCCTACAATGAGCAGTTCTTC.

This rearrangement joins TRBV12-5 to TRBJ2-1; TRBD2 agrees at 12 bases. CDR3 length equals 17 residues. In germline, CDR1 is LGHNT, CDR2 FRNRAP. Trimming at V came to 4 bases and at J to 4 bases, leaving 8 bases not matched to a gene. The CDR3 DNA reads TGTGCTAGTGGTTCTGTCCCGACTAGCGGGGGTTACAATGAGCAGTTCTTC. Translation gives CASGSVPTSGGYNEQFF.

The chain uses TRBV29-1 and TRBJ2-7; the match to TRBD1 covers 8 bases. Germline values: CDR1 SQVTM, CDR2 ANQGSEA. The junction had 16 bases not matched to a gene; V was cut back by 6 bases and J by 6 bases. This CDR3 region has 15 residues. CDR3 sequence (DNA): TGCAGCGTGCGACAGGGGCGGAGGGGCGAAACCGAGCAGTACTTC. Protein product: CSVRQGRRGETEQYF.

The genes are TRBV15 and TRBJ1-5; D is possibly TRBD1 (6 bases). CDR3 length: 17 amino acids. Trimming took 2 bases from V and 7 from J, leaving 21 bases between them. The germline gives CDR1 LNHNV, CDR2 YYDKDF (reference sequence). The chain's CDR3 is CATSRFIGDRLGQPQHF. Written as DNA, the CDR3 is TGTGCCACCAGCAGATTCATCGGTGACAGGTTAGGGCAGCCCCAGCATTTT. Supplemented by reference TRBV15 and TRBJ1-5, the full variable domain reads DAMVIQNPRYQVTQFGKPVTLSCSQTLNHNVMYWYQQKSSQAPKLLFHYYDKDFNNEADTPDNFQSRRPNTSFCFLDIRSPGLGDTAMYLCATSRFIGDRLGQPQHFGDGTRLSIL.

The genes are TRBV6-1 and TRBJ1-6; perhaps TRBD1 as D (5 bases). This CDR3 is 14 amino acids long. Germline CDR1 and CDR2: MNHNS and SASEGT. Between the trimmed V and J ends, which lost 8 bases and 5 bases, there was a span of 13 bases. CDR3 amino acids: CASGRRQNNSPLHF. CDR3 coding DNA: TGTGCCAGCGGTAGGCGACAGAATAATTCACCCCTCCACTTT.

This clone turned up a few times. This sequence joins TRBV4-3 and TRBJ2-1, with TRBD2 identical over 12 bases. Looked up from germline, CDR1 is LGHNA and CDR2 is YSLEER. The CDR3 is 20 residues long. The V and J ends lost 0 bases and 4 bases, in that order; junction bases with no gene match: 13. CDR3 in amino acids: CASSQDIGLAGGIIYNEQFF. CDR3 in DNA: TGCGCCAGCAGCCAAGATATCGGGCTAGCGGGGGGGATAATATACAATGAGCAGTTCTTC.

The rearrangement links TRBV7-2 to TRBJ2-2; D gene uncertain. The V and J ends lost 2 bases and 6 bases respectively, with 16 bases between them. Germline V gene data show CDR1 as SGHTA and CDR2 as FQGNSA. This CDR3 comprises 16 residues. Here the CDR3 DNA reads TGTGCCAGCAGCTTAATCATTGCGCTATTCCCCGGGGAGCTGTTTTTT. It yields the protein CASSLIIALFPGELFF.

The chain uses TRBV13 and TRBJ2-7; 7 nucleotides line up with TRBD1. Germline CDR1 is PRHDT and CDR2 is FYEKMQ (reference sequence). The CDR3 is 14 residues long. With 3 bases clipped from V and 7 bases from J, the junction kept 9 bases outside the gene matches. The chain's CDR3 is CASSFGQVLEEQYF. In DNA, the CDR3 is TGTGCCAGCAGCTTCGGACAGGTCTTGGAGGAGCAGTACTTC.

The chain links TRBV19 to TRBJ2-1; maybe TRBD1 (6 bases). The V end lost 5 bases, the J end lost 7 bases, and 12 bases lay between the germline ends. Looked up from germline, CDR1 is LNHDA and CDR2 is SQIVND (reference sequence). The CDR3 loop spans 13 amino acids. Here the CDR3 DNA reads TGTGCCAGTAGTCAGGGACATATGAATGAGCAGTTCTTC. This sequence encodes CASSQGHMNEQFF.

Written as DNA, the CDR3 is TGTGCCACCAGCAGAGCCGGGACAGACGAAAAACTGTTTTTT. This encodes CATSRAGTDEKLFF. The chain employs TRBV15 and TRBJ1-4, with 7 nucleotides matching TRBD1. The CDR3 is 14 amino acids. Germline V gene sequence: CDR1 LNHNV, CDR2 YYDKDF (reference sequence). With 1 base clipped from V and 8 bases from J, the junction kept 4 bases outside the gene matches.

The rearrangement joins TRBV19 to TRBJ1-5, with a tentative D call TRBD1 (5 bases). Per the germline V gene, CDR1 is LNHDA and CDR2 is SQIVND (reference sequence). V lost 3 bases and J lost 0, with 15 bases in between. The CDR3 is 17 residues long. CDR3 protein: CASSIRDGRYSNQPQHF. The CDR3, as DNA: TGTGCCAGTAGTATCAGGGATGGCCGATATAGCAATCAGCCCCAGCATTTT.

The gene calls are TRBV5-6 and TRBJ1-3, with TRBD1 matching 9 bases. J lost 0 bases, V lost 4 bases, and 5 bases had no gene match. CDR1 is SGHDT, CDR2 YYEEEE, per germline. This CDR3 comprises 16 residues. This CDR3 reads CASSIVGQGSGNTIYF. The DNA of the CDR3 is TGTGCCAGCAGCATAGTGGGACAGGGCTCTGGAAACACCATATATTTT.

The V gene is TRBV4-3, the J gene TRBJ2-5; 14 bases agree with TRBD2. CDR3 length: 18 amino acids. The junction had 8 bases not matched to a gene; V was cut back by 0 bases and J by 5 bases. Germline-derived CDR1 and CDR2 are LGHNA and YSLEER. The CDR3 sequence is CASSQEVGTSGGQETQYF. The CDR3 DNA reads TGCGCCAGCAGCCAAGAAGTCGGGACTAGCGGGGGTCAGGAGACCCAGTACTTC.